This T cell receptor (beta chain) was obtained from a study of cytomegalovirus exposure and HLA in healthy donors. General study results and limits: Researchers left out some V segments, among them TRBV6-2 and TRBV6-3, as indistinguishable. The HLA-A and HLA-B alleles of most subjects were reportedly predicted accurately from TCR beta sequences.

Primers: 60 Vbeta forward and 13 Jbeta reverse. Some clones are missing from TCRdb's copy, which holds only in-frame ones; the method was immunoSEQ multiplex PCR. The sample consists of 120,000 or so clones, roughly 63% of them appearing once. There are 15 residues in the CDR3. Germline-derived CDR1 and CDR2 are KGHSH and LQKENI. Trimming left V 3 bases short and J 0 bases short, with 11 bases between. A word on this clone: Its antigen is unknown.

This chain connects TRBV18 to TRBJ1-1; no firm D call. The sample was PBMCs. This sequence originates from a man aged 25 to 40 in good health and CMV-seropositive. CDR3 bases: TGTGCCAGCTCACCGTGGGCAGAGATGAACACTGAAGCTTTCTTT. This encodes CASSPWAEMNTEAFF.